What follows describes a single T cell receptor beta chain. Its matching antigen is unknown. Trimming took 4 bases from V and 5 from J, leaving 11 bases between them. The CDR3 extends over 13 amino acids. The germline gives CDR1 SGHDN, CDR2 FVKESK. The sample belongs to a study of T cell responses to AZD1222 COVID-19 vaccine. In the study overall: Analysis merged second doses at about 4 or about 12 weeks. General study results and limits: Donors were mostly white British, more females; clonal diversity possibly underestimated. It was only after the peak T cell response that any repertoires were sampled. Vaccination with two AZD1222 doses was followed by a rise in Spike-specific TCR breadth and depth.

Data came from immunoSEQ multiplex PCR; TCRdb stores just in-frame clones and leaves some out. The sample yields about 180,000 clones, around 90% seen once. The sequenced sample was peripheral blood, obtained on day 0 of AZD1222 vaccination. The chain links TRBV14 to TRBJ1-2, with D possibly TRBD1 on 6 matching bases. This TCR was sampled from an adult in good health. CDR3 nucleotides: TGTGCCAGCAGCCTTCGGACAGATTATGGCTACACCTTC. It specifies CASSLRTDYGYTF.